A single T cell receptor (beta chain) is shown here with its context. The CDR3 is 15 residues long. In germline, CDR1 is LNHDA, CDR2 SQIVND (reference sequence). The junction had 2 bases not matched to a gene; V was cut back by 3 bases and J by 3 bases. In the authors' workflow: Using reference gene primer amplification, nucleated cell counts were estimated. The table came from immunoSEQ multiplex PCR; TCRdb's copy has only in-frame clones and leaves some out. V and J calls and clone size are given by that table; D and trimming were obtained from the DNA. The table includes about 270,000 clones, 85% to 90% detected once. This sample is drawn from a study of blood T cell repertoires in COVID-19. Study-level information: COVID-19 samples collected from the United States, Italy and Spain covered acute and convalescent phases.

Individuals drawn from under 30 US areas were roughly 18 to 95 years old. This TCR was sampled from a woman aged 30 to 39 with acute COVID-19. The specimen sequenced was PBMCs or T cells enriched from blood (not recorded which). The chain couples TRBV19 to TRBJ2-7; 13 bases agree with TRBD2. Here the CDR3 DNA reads TGTGCCAGTAGTATGGGGACTAGCGGGGACTACGAGCAGTACTTC. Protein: CASSMGTSGDYEQYF. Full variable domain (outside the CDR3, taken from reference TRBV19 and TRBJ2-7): DGGITQSPKYLFRKEGQNVTLSCEQNLNHDAMYWYRQDPGQGLRLIYYSQIVNDFQKGDIAEGYSVSREKKESFPLTVTSAQKNPTAFYLCASSMGTSGDYEQYFGPGTRLTVT.